The rows below give T cell receptor beta chains drawn from one sample of a study of T cell repertoires in ileal Crohn's disease. Repertoires were generated with immunoSEQ multiplex PCR, while TCRdb's copy carries only in-frame clones and drops some. The sample holds some 14,000 clones, roughly 85% seen once. The sequencing input was ileal tissue. The source of these receptors is an adult with Crohn's disease. The CDR3 runs from the conserved cysteine through the conserved F or W. The order of the fields is V gene, clone size, J gene, D gene, CDR3 DNA, CDR3 protein. D genes are given only for firm matches. Clone size is not always given. Where it is, it says once, few, many or a class for expanded clones.

TRBV29-1	.	TRBJ2-7	.	TGCAGCGTGAGGCCCTTAGTTGTCTACGAGCAGTACTTC	CSVRPLVVYEQYF
TRBV4-2	.	TRBJ2-7	TRBD1	TGTGCCAGCAGCCAGCCGGGACAGGGATCCAACGAGCAGTACTTC	CASSQPGQGSNEQYF
TRBV6-4	.	TRBJ1-1	.	TGTGCCAGCAGTGAGGCAGGGGCGAACACTGAAGCTTTCTTT	CASSEAGANTEAFF
TRBV10-2	.	TRBJ1-5	.	TGCGCCAGCTCCCGCGATGCCGTTCAGCCCCAGCATTTT	CASSRDAVQPQHF
TRBV5-1	once	TRBJ2-3	.	TGCGCCAGCAGCCCCTCTGGGCAGGGGAAGGCGACAGATACGCAGTATTTT	CASSPSGQGKATDTQYF
TRBV5-4	once	TRBJ2-3	.	TGTGCCAGCTCACGGGCGGGAAAAGATACGCAGTATTTT	CASSRAGKDTQYF
TRBV19	.	TRBJ2-1	TRBD2	TGTGCCAGTAGTATCCCGGGACTAGCGGGAGGCGAGCAGTTCTTC	CASSIPGLAGGEQFF
TRBV27	.	TRBJ1-2	TRBD1	TGTGCCAGCAATTCCGGGACAGGGGCGGTTGGCTACACCTTC	CASNSGTGAVGYTF
TRBV9	.	TRBJ2-3	TRBD1	TGTGCCAGCAGCGTGGGACAGGGGGCTGGAGATACGCAGTATTTT	CASSVGQGAGDTQYF
TRBV5-1	once	TRBJ2-7	TRBD2	TGCGCCAGCAGCTTGGATGCTAGCGGTGGGATAGAATCCTACGAGCAGTACTTC	CASSLDASGGIESYEQYF
TRBV5-1	.	TRBJ1-1	.	TGCGCCAGCAGCTTGGAGGGGCGGACTGAAGCTTTCTTT	CASSLEGRTEAFF
TRBV30	.	TRBJ2-7	TRBD1	TGTGCCTCCCCGGGACAGGGAGGATACGAGCAGTACTTC	CASPGQGGYEQYF
TRBV10-3	.	TRBJ1-5	TRBD1	TGTGCCATTGGGACAGGGGGCAATCAGCCCCAGCATTTT	CAIGTGGNQPQHF
TRBV10-1	.	TRBJ1-1	TRBD1	TGCGCCAGCAGTGTTAACAGGGGGACTGAAGCTTTCTTT	CASSVNRGTEAFF
TRBV11-3	.	TRBJ2-1	TRBD2	TGTGCCAGCAGCTTGAGGACTAGCGAGTACAATGAGCAGTTCTTC	CASSLRTSEYNEQFF
TRBV19	.	TRBJ1-5	.	TGTGCCAGTAGTATGGGGGCAGGGCTGTCCAATCAGCCCCAGCATTTT	CASSMGAGLSNQPQHF
TRBV7-2	once	TRBJ2-7	TRBD2	TGTGCCAGCAGCTTATCAGCGGGAGTTTCCTACGAGCAGTACTTC	CASSLSAGVSYEQYF
TRBV9	.	TRBJ1-3	.	TGTGCCAGCAGCGTAGAATCCTGGCGGGGCCGCTCTGGAAACACCATATATTTT	CASSVESWRGRSGNTIYF
TRBV2	.	TRBJ2-5	TRBD2	TGTGCCAGCAGTGAAACGACGGGGGGGCGGGAGACCCAGTACTTC	CASSETTGGRETQYF
TRBV7-3	once	TRBJ1-2	.	TGTGCCAGCAGCTCCCGGGACGCCCGGGAGGACGGCTACACCTTC	CASSSRDAREDGYTF
TRBV5-6	.	TRBJ2-7	TRBD2	TGTGCCAGCAGTCCCTCTAGCGGGTTGCTATCCTACGAGCAGTACTTC	CASSPSSGLLSYEQYF
TRBV15	.	TRBJ1-4	.	TGTGCCACCAGCAAAACTATGGGACTATCGGAAAAACTGTTTTTT	CATSKTMGLSEKLFF
TRBV18	.	TRBJ2-2	TRBD1	TGTGCCAGCTCATTGGACAGGGGAACGAACACCGGGGAGCTGTTTTTT	CASSLDRGTNTGELFF
TRBV5-4	.	TRBJ2-1	.	TGCGCCAGCAGCTACCGGGACAAGGGGAATGAGCAGTTCTTC	CASSYRDKGNEQFF
TRBV6-5	.	TRBJ2-3	.	TGTGCCAGCTCCCGGTCCGGGGATACGCAGTATTTT	CASSRSGDTQYF
TRBV11-2	.	TRBJ2-7	.	TGTGCCAGCAGCCCCATCTCAGGCCGTTCCTCCTACGAGCAGTACTTC	CASSPISGRSSYEQYF
TRBV7-6	.	TRBJ2-2	.	TGTGCCAGCAGCTTACGGGACACCGGGGAGCTGTTTTTT	CASSLRDTGELFF
TRBV29-1	.	TRBJ2-3	TRBD2	TGCAGCGTACCTAGCGGGGCGGGCACAGATACGCAGTATTTT	CSVPSGAGTDTQYF
TRBV4-1	.	TRBJ2-1	TRBD2	TGCGCCAGCAGCCTGGGACTAGCGGGAGGAAAATACAATGAGCAGTTCTTC	CASSLGLAGGKYNEQFF
TRBV19	.	TRBJ1-2	.	TGTGCCAGTAGTATATCGGAGGACTATGGCTACACCTTC	CASSISEDYGYTF
TRBV7-3	.	TRBJ2-1	TRBD2	TGTGCCAGCAGCTTAGGGACTAGCGGAACCCGTAGCTCCTACAATGAGCAGTTCTTC	CASSLGTSGTRSSYNEQFF
TRBV7-7	.	TRBJ2-5	TRBD2	TGTGCTAGCAGCTCCGGACTAGCGGGTCTACAAGAGACCCAGTACTTC	CASSSGLAGLQETQYF
TRBV6-1	.	TRBJ2-5	.	TGTGCCAGCAGTGAGCCGGGGAGACCGACTCAAGAGACCCAGTACTTC	CASSEPGRPTQETQYF
TRBV29-1	few	TRBJ2-6	.	TGCAGCGCCCAAGGGGCCTCTGGGGCCAACGTCCTGACTTTC	CSAQGASGANVLTF
TRBV11-2	.	TRBJ2-5	TRBD2	TGTGCCAGCAGCTTAAAGGGGCCGGGACTAGCGGGGCGTGAGCAGTACTTC	CASSLKGPGLAGREQYF
TRBV11-3	.	TRBJ2-5	TRBD2	TGTGCCAGCAGCTTAGATGGGAGGGATGAAGAGACCCAGTACTTC	CASSLDGRDEETQYF
TRBV29-1	.	TRBJ2-7	.	TGCAGCGTCGTTGCGGGGTATACCTACGAGCAGTACTTC	CSVVAGYTYEQYF
TRBV28	.	TRBJ1-1	.	TGTGCCAGCAACTCCGGTAACACTGAAGCTTTCTTT	CASNSGNTEAFF
TRBV6-1	.	TRBJ2-4	.	TGTGCCAGCAGTGAAGGCGGGACAGCCAAAAACATTCAGTACTTC	CASSEGGTAKNIQYF
TRBV28	.	TRBJ2-4	.	TGTGCCAGCAGTTTTAGGCAGGGTTTCAAAAACATTCAGTACTTC	CASSFRQGFKNIQYF
TRBV2	.	TRBJ1-6	.	TGTGCCAGCAGTGTCTCCGATAATTCACCCCTCCACTTT	CASSVSDNSPLHF
TRBV11-2	.	TRBJ2-5	TRBD1	TGTGCCAGCAGTACCAGACAGGGACGAGAGACCCAGTACTTC	CASSTRQGRETQYF
TRBV2	.	TRBJ1-5	TRBD1	TGTGCCAGCAACATACAGGGGTCTCAGCCCCAGCATTTT	CASNIQGSQPQHF
TRBV5-4	.	TRBJ2-1	.	TGTGCCAGCAGCTTGCTGGGGGCCGTTAATGAGCAGTTCTTC	CASSLLGAVNEQFF